This T cell receptor (beta chain) stems from a study of PD-1 blockade in classical Hodgkin lymphoma. V lost 6 bases and J 4 bases, leaving 15 bases between the germline ends. The CDR3 runs to 15 residues. From germline, CDR1 is KGHSH and CDR2 LQKENI. Study observations and caveats: Why repertoires differed is undefined; disease activity or prior therapy possibly contributed. Relapsed/refractory patients reportedly had lower baseline diversity than newly diagnosed patients.

Time point denoted: newly diagnosed, previously untreated cHL patient sample. Researchers used magnetic negative selection to pull out pure CD4+ T cells from thawed PBMCs. Researchers used newly diagnosed, untreated classical Hodgkin lymphoma PBMCs for comparison. In the case of this clone: No antigen is known for it.

Some clones are missing from TCRdb's copy, which holds only in-frame ones; the method was immunoSEQ multiplex PCR. This sample has fewer than 35,000 clones, with about 88% found just once. Sequenced material: CD4+ T cells from blood. J is TRBJ1-4 and V is TRBV18; tentative D call: TRBD1 (6 bases). The source of this sequence is a human donor with classical Hodgkin lymphoma. As DNA, the CDR3 is TGTGCCAGCTCGCCCCCTCTGGACAGTAATGAAAAACTGTTTTTT. It codes for CASSPPLDSNEKLFF.